A selection of T cell receptor beta chains follows, all from one sample in a study of CD8 T cells in ankylosing spondylitis. TCRdb passed the 5' RACE reads through MiXCR, listing each CDR3 protein once. Among around 150,000 distinct CDR3 sequences, around 16% were seen once, and the ten largest hold 7.8%. Sequenced: blood, either unsorted or a sorted T cell fraction (not recorded which). The receptors originated from a male donor with ankylosing spondylitis or in good health (not recorded which). CDR3s include the opening cysteine and the closing phenylalanine or tryptophan. A D gene is named only where the DNA matches it firmly. Only part of the rows carry a size: once, few, many, or a class if the clone is expanded.

CDR3 DNA	CDR3 protein	CDR3 length	J gene	D gene	clone size	V gene
TGTGCCAGCAGTTTATCCCGGAGCCGGGAAAAACTGTTTTTT	CASSLSRSREKLFF	14	TRBJ1-4	.	.	TRBV28
TGCAGTGCTAGCGGGAGGACTAGCGGCTCCTACGAGCAGTACTTC	CSASGRTSGSYEQYF	15	TRBJ2-7	TRBD2	.	TRBV20-1
TGCAGTGCCCCAGTGGTTGGGTTACAATACAATGAGCAGTTCTTC	CSAPVVGLQYNEQFF	15	TRBJ2-1	.	many	TRBV20-1
TGTGCCAGCAGCTTAGGGGACGGTGAAGCTTTCTTT	CASSLGDGEAFF	12	TRBJ1-1	.	few	TRBV11-3
TGTGCCACCAGTGATTTAGGGGCGAACACCGGGGAGCTGTTTTTT	CATSDLGANTGELFF	15	TRBJ2-2	.	.	TRBV24-1
TGTGCCAGCAGCCAAATGACGGGCCGCGTCCTCCACTTT	CASSQMTGRVLHF	13	TRBJ1-6	.	few	TRBV3-1
TGTGCCAGCAGTTTATCGAAAGGGACAGCTAACTCCTACAATGAGCAGTTCTTC	CASSLSKGTANSYNEQFF	18	TRBJ2-1	TRBD1	few	TRBV27
TGTGCCAGCAGCTTAATCGCGGGTGGTGTCGGTGAGCAGTTCTTC	CASSLIAGGVGEQFF	15	TRBJ2-1	.	many	TRBV7-3
TGCGCCAGCAGCCGGGGACAGGGGGTTCAGACCCAGTACTTC	CASSRGQGVQTQYF	14	TRBJ2-5	TRBD1	many	TRBV5-1
TGTGCCAGCAGTGAGTTCTCTGGGGCCAACGTCCTGACTTTC	CASSEFSGANVLTF	14	TRBJ2-6	.	.	TRBV27
TGTGCCAGTATCCCTCGGGATATGGCCTATGGCTACACCTTC	CASIPRDMAYGYTF	14	TRBJ1-2	.	once	TRBV19
TGTGCCAGCAGCTTCAAAGCGGAGACCGCCTACGAGCAGTACTTC	CASSFKAETAYEQYF	15	TRBJ2-7	.	few	TRBV7-2
TGCAGTGCCCCGGCGGCAGGGGGACACACGCAGTATTTT	CSAPAAGGHTQYF	13	TRBJ2-3	TRBD1	many	TRBV20-1
TGCGCCAGCATGTCAACTAGCCGCACCGGGGAGCTGTTTTTT	CASMSTSRTGELFF	14	TRBJ2-2	.	many	TRBV10-2
TGCAGTGCTAGGGGGTCGAGCTATGGCTACACCTTC	CSARGSSYGYTF	12	TRBJ1-2	.	.	TRBV20-1
TGTGCCAGCTCACCACAATCCGACAATGAGCAGTTCTTC	CASSPQSDNEQFF	13	TRBJ2-1	.	.	TRBV18
TGCGCCAGCAGCTTGGATTTCGGGAACACCGGGGAGCTGTTTTTT	CASSLDFGNTGELFF	15	TRBJ2-2	.	many	TRBV5-1
TGTGCCAGCAGTTTCCTGGCGGGAGCAATCGGGGCAGATACGCAGTATTTT	CASSFLAGAIGADTQYF	17	TRBJ2-3	TRBD2	.	TRBV28
TGCAGCGTTGAAGATCGAGGACAGGGGGCTGAAGCTTTCTTT	CSVEDRGQGAEAFF	14	TRBJ1-1	TRBD1	many	TRBV29-1
TGTGCCAGCAGTTACTCGATGTCCTCCGCAGGGTACTTC	CASSYSMSSAGYF	13	TRBJ2-7	.	few	TRBV6-2/TRBV6-3
TGTGCCAGCAGTTTATACCTCTACGAGCAGTACTTC	CASSLYLYEQYF	12	TRBJ2-7	.	few	TRBV28
TGTGCCAGCAGTAACCAGTTGCTTAACACTGAAGCTTTCTTT	CASSNQLLNTEAFF	14	TRBJ1-1	.	many	TRBV6-5
TGCTGTGCTAGAGAGGGCGGGACCCTTGGCTACAATGAGCAGTTCTTC	CCAREGGTLGYNEQFF	16	TRBJ2-1	.	few	TRBV20-1
TGTGCCACCGGACAGGAGGGCACCGGGGAGCTGTTTTTT	CATGQEGTGELFF	13	TRBJ2-2	.	.	TRBV2
TGCAGCGTTAGGCAGGGGGGGTACAATGAGCAGTTCTTC	CSVRQGGYNEQFF	13	TRBJ2-1	.	few	TRBV29-1
TGTGCCAGCAGCACGGAACTAGCGGGCCTGGGCAATGAGCAGTTCTTC	CASSTELAGLGNEQFF	16	TRBJ2-1	TRBD2	many	TRBV9